A selection of T cell receptor beta chains follows, all from one sample in a study of metastatic and nonmetastatic thyroid tumors. TCRdb used MiXCR to call clones anew from the PCR reads. The sample shows 50,000 or so clones, 20% to 25% of them seen only once. Material for sequencing was blood. The source of these receptors is a male donor with papillary thyroid cancer or a benign thyroid nodule (not recorded which). Some clones in this sample may be carry-over from other donors' samples. The CDR3 runs from the conserved cysteine through the conserved F or W. Each record gives: J gene, D gene, V gene, clone size, CDR3 DNA, CDR3 protein. D genes are given only for firm matches. Size tells how often a clone was seen (once, few, many) or the class of an expanded clone, and some rows leave it out.

TRBJ1-3 . TRBV13 many TGTGCCAGCAGCTTAGGACCAGGGGTAGGAAACACCATATATTTT CASSLGPGVGNTIYF
TRBJ2-1 TRBD2 TRBV6-5 many TGTGCCAGCAGATTACTAGCGGGAGGGAAGGGTGAGCAGTTCTTC CASRLLAGGKGEQFF
TRBJ2-7 . TRBV11-2 many TGTGCCAGCAGCTTTACGGGGGACGAGCAGTACTTC CASSFTGDEQYF
TRBJ1-1 . TRBV7-6 . TGTGCCAGCAGCTTAGGGGCAGGTGGCACTGAAGCTTTCTTT CASSLGAGGTEAFF
TRBJ2-1 TRBD2 TRBV7-2 many TGTGCCAGCAGCTTAGGACTAGCGGGGCCCGACAATGAGCAGTTCTTC CASSLGLAGPDNEQFF
TRBJ2-1 TRBD2 TRBV27 many TGTGCCAGCAGTCAAACCGCGGGACTAGCGGGAGGCAATGAGCAGTTCTTC CASSQTAGLAGGNEQFF
TRBJ1-5 TRBD1 TRBV30 . TGTGCCTGGAGTGTTATGGCAGGGGGATATAGCAATCAGCCCCAGCATTTT CAWSVMAGGYSNQPQHF
TRBJ2-7 . TRBV5-1 many TGCGCCAGCAGCATTCCCGCAGGAGCCCTAGACGAGCAGTACTTC CASSIPAGALDEQYF
TRBJ2-1 . TRBV29-1 many TGCAGCGTCGGGGGTGGCTTTGGAGAGCAGTTCTTC CSVGGGFGEQFF
TRBJ1-1 . TRBV28 few TGTGCCAGCAGTTTATTGCCCTACATGAACACTGAAGCTTTCTTT CASSLLPYMNTEAFF
TRBJ1-1 TRBD1 TRBV5-4 . TGTGCCAGCAGCTTAACTAAGGGGACAGGGGGCCCGAACACTGAAGCTTTCTTT CASSLTKGTGGPNTEAFF
TRBJ2-7 . TRBV27 medium-sized TGTGCCAGCAGTTTAATCCGGGATTCCTACGAGCAGTACTTC CASSLIRDSYEQYF
TRBJ2-1 . TRBV2 many TGTGCCAGCACTACTTACGGTAACAATGAGCAGTTCTTC CASTTYGNNEQFF
TRBJ2-4 TRBD2 TRBV5-1 . TGCGCCAGCAGCTTGGAGACTAGCGGGCGGGGGATTCAGTACTTC CASSLETSGRGIQYF
TRBJ2-7 TRBD1 TRBV6-1 . TGTGCCAGCAGTGAATATGTAGGGGGCATCTACGAGCAGTACTTC CASSEYVGGIYEQYF
TRBJ1-2 . TRBV27 . TGTGCCAGCAGTCCTAGGGGGACTAACTATGGCTACACCTTC CASSPRGTNYGYTF
TRBJ2-6 . TRBV7-7 many TGTGCCAGCAGCTTATACCAAGGTGGGGCCAACGTCCTGACTTTC CASSLYQGGANVLTF
TRBJ2-6 . TRBV27 many TGTGCCAGCAGTGAGGGGCCCAACTCTGGGGCCAACGTCCTGACTTTC CASSEGPNSGANVLTF
TRBJ2-5 . TRBV9 many TGTGCCAGCAGCGTAGGCGCGATAGTACAAGAGACCCAGTACTTC CASSVGAIVQETQYF
TRBJ1-5 TRBD1 TRBV6-1 many TGTGCCAGCAGGGCAGGGGGCTGGGCACAGCCCCAGCATTTT CASRAGGWAQPQHF
TRBJ1-5 . TRBV19 few TGTGCCAGTAGTATACCAGGGAATCAGCCCCAGCATTTT CASSIPGNQPQHF
TRBJ1-1 . TRBV18 many TGTGCCAGCTCACCACGCGGGAACACTGAAGCTTTCTTT CASSPRGNTEAFF
TRBJ1-5 . TRBV12-3/TRBV12-4 few TGTGCCAGCAGTGTCGGGGGGCCCGATCAGCCCCAGCATTTT CASSVGGPDQPQHF